This TCR beta chain was sequenced during a study of blood T cells in healthy people across ages. Study-wide context: Roughly one uniquely barcoded beta molecule per two T cells was captured.

Broader study findings: It was held that the diversity estimates obtained from one million T cells were underestimates.

Trimming cost V 3 bases and J 5 bases, with 13 bases left between them. The germline V gene has CDR1 SGHTA and CDR2 FQGNSA. CDR3 length: 14 residues. At least 7 million PBMCs were isolated per sample. Samples each yielded at least 5.5 micrograms of total RNA. Points on this clonotype: No antigen is known for it.

For the second PCR, which ran for roughly 7 to 11 cycles, a sample-barcoded 5' primer and a J-beta primer mix were used. TCRdb passed the 5' RACE reads through MiXCR, listing each CDR3 protein once. This sample has over 1,300,000 distinct CDR3 sequences, with almost 60% found just once. Material: blood. This clonotype was sampled from a man aged 18 to 30 in good health. The V gene is TRBV7-2, the J gene TRBJ2-5; TRBD1 might be the D (5 bases). CDR3 protein: CASSFQTSGETQYF. As DNA, the CDR3 is TGTGCCAGCAGCTTCCAGACTTCAGGGGAGACCCAGTACTTC.